This paragraph reports one T cell receptor (beta chain). This specimen comes from a study of control samples from healthy donors and cancer patients. Libraries were prepared by immunoSEQ multiplex PCR; TCRdb keeps only in-frame clonotypes and omits some of them. Of about 160,000 clones in the sample, 70% to 90% are singletons; the top ten hold around 11%. Germline V gives CDR1 KGHSH, CDR2 LQKENI. The CDR3 is 15 residues long. V dropped 4 bases and J dropped 0; count of bases not matched to a gene: 5. The chain carries TRBV18 and TRBJ1-1; the match to TRBD1 covers 7 bases. The TCR originated in a man aged 30-40 years in good health. The sequenced sample was blood. The CDR3 spells CASSRTTGLNTEAFF. The CDR3 nucleotides are TGTGCCAGCTCACGGACGACAGGGTTGAACACTGAAGCTTTCTTT.